This record concerns one TCR beta chain sequence. Random hexamers were used to reverse transcribe an amount of about 0.45 to 1 ug RNA. TCRdb reprocessed the immunoSEQ multiplex PCR reads with MiXCR, giving one entry per CDR3 protein. The sample consists of roughly 180,000 distinct CDR3 sequences, roughly 94% of them appearing once. CDR1 is SQVTM, CDR2 ANQGSEA, per germline. The ends were cut back, 1 base at V and 2 bases at J, with 7 bases in the middle. This CDR3 contains 13 residues. The data originate from a study of CD8 T cells in Susac syndrome. Background on the study: There were five or six sequenced Susac syndrome patients with active disease and roughly 8 in remission.

This sequence originates from a human donor with Susac syndrome. The specimen sequenced was CD4+ T cells from PBMCs. This chain joins TRBV29-1 and TRBJ2-3; D is uncertain. In DNA form, the CDR3 reads TGCAGCGTTGAAGTATCCATCACAGATACGCAGTATTTT. Residues: CSVEVSITDTQYF.